A single sample gave rise to the 2 T cell receptor beta chains below, sequenced in a study of cytotoxic CD8 clonotypes in ibrutinib-treated CLL. Generated by immunoSEQ multiplex PCR, the TCRdb table keeps only in-frame clones and is missing some. The sample lists about 200,000 clones, 70% seen once, with approximately 5.9% in the top ten. Sequencing used PBMCs, obtained after 12 months of ibrutinib treatment. These receptors came from a human donor with chronic lymphocytic leukemia.

The rearrangement uses TRBV12-5 and TRBJ1-1, with no clear D. CDR3 length: 11 residues. Looked up from germline, CDR1 is LGHNT and CDR2 is FRNRAP. Trimming removed 4 bases from V and 7 bases from J, with 7 bases in between. Written as DNA, the CDR3 is TGTGCTAGTGGTTGGGGAATTGAAGCTTTCTTT. Its protein product is CASGWGIEAFF. Full variable domain (rest looked up from reference TRBV12-5 and TRBJ1-1): DARVTQTPRHKVTEMGQEVTMRCQPILGHNTVFWYRQTMMQGLELLAYFRNRAPLDDSGMPKDRFSAEMPDATLATLKIQPSEPRDSAVYFCASGWGIEAFFGQGTRLTVV.

This clone was observed once. V usage is TRBV5-1 and J usage is TRBJ2-3; 10 nucleotides align to TRBD1. The germline gives CDR1 SGHRS, CDR2 YFSETQ. V shed 5 bases and J 5 bases; nucleotides not matched to a gene: 5. This CDR3 has 14 amino acids. The CDR3 loop is CASRRDRGQDTQYF. CDR3 DNA sequence: TGCGCCAGCAGGAGGGACAGGGGCCAAGATACGCAGTATTTT.